This T cell receptor (beta chain) appears in the sequencing data of a study of cytomegalovirus exposure and HLA in healthy donors. Study-level points and caveats: In a later analysis, V- and J-gene trimming of beta chains associated with a DCLRE1C missense variant, replicated independently. Presence/absence analyses rested on an assumption that sequencing depth was roughly uniform across donors. In a later analysis, CMV-associated beta chains were mostly HLA-associated, it appeared.

V lost 3 bases to trimming and J lost 5 bases; unmatched junction nucleotides: 7. The CDR3 covers 14 residues. Germline assignment: CDR1 SGHRS and CDR2 YFSETQ. As for this clone: Its antigen is undetermined.

13 Jbeta primers and 60 Vbeta primers were used for the PCR. This table comes from immunoSEQ multiplex PCR, and its TCRdb copy is limited to in-frame clones, with some not included. The sample lists more than 110,000 clones, about 86% seen once, with around 4.1% in the top ten. This sequence originates from a man aged 35 to 55 in good health and CMV-seropositive. Sequencing input: PBMCs. V usage is TRBV5-1 and J usage is TRBJ2-5; 7 nucleotides match TRBD1. DNA for the CDR3: TGCGCCAGCAGCTGGGACAGCCAGGGGGAGACCCAGTACTTC. This translates into CASSWDSQGETQYF.